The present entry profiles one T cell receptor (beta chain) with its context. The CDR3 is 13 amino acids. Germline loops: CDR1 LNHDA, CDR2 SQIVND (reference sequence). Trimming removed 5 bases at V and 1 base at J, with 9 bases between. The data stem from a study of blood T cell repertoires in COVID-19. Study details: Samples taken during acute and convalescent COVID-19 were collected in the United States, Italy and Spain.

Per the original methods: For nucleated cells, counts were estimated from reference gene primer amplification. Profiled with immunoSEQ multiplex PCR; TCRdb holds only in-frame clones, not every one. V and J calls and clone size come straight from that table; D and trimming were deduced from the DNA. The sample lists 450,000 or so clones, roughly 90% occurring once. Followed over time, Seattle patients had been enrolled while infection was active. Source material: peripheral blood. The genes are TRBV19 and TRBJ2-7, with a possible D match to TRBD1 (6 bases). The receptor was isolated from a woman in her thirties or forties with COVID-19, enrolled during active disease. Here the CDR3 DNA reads TGTGCCAGTAGTGCGGACAGATCCTACGAGCAGTACTTC. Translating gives CASSADRSYEQYF.